This T cell receptor (beta chain) was sequenced for a study of CD8 T cells in Susac syndrome (dated by TCRdb to between 2018 and 2021). About the full investigation: Whether CD8+ T cell activation and differentiation in Susac syndrome was antigen driven was tested using repertoire sequencing. Clonality of the CD8+ T cell repertoire was compared between about a dozen healthy donors, roughly 14 Susac syndrome patients and under 16 multiple sclerosis patients.

Peripheral blood CD8+ and CD4+ T cells from healthy donors, Susac syndrome patients and multiple sclerosis patients were profiled by high-throughput TCR beta sequencing. The multiple sclerosis controls were treatment-naive patients who had stable or active relapsing-remitting disease and met the revised McDonald criteria. Bulk CD8+ and CD4+ T cells were purified by magnetic negative isolation, while CD8+ TEMRA cells were enriched using FACS. Blood was collected in EDTA tubes and processed within 24 hours, with PBMCs isolated through density gradient centrifugation. PBMCs intended for TCR sequencing were cryopreserved in liquid nitrogen and thawed later in a water bath at 37 degrees C. Purity of sorted or isolated CD4+, CD8+ and CD8+ TEMRA cells was at least 90%. RNA was extracted using the RNeasy kit, and about 0.5 to 1 microgram was reverse transcribed with random hexamers. TCR beta CDR3 regions were amplified with the immunoSEQ multiplex PCR assay covering 54 Vbeta and 13 Jbeta segments. PCR amplification bias was corrected by using a synthetic template baseline for primer optimization and computational correction. As for the original processing: Reads were assigned to V, D and J genes according to IMGT and analyzed in immunoSEQ Analyzer, with only productive sequences retained. Clonality was calculated as one minus the Shannon entropy normalized by log2 of the number of productive unique sequences. Public and private clones were assessed among the 100 most prevalent clones of each patient and control. A clone was defined as Susac-specific if it was absent from the healthy and MS cohorts, from over a thousand published viral clones and from other ImmuneACCESS disease sequences. TCRdb reran the public reads through fastp at Q25 and MiXCR, keeping productive beta chains. CDR3 protein duplicates are merged, each entry listing the most common genes and DNA. TCRdb, not the original authors, processed these V and J calls. This sample gives roughly 300,000 distinct CDR3 sequences in total; about 88% of them show up just once. The ten largest clones add up to about 0.11% of the sample.

Summary of the overall study and its limitations: The TCR sequencing and HLA analysis was acknowledged to have included a relatively small number of individuals.

Sequences SEHNR (CDR1) and FQNEAQ (CDR2) are obtained from the germline V gene (reference sequence). The CDR3 numbers 16 residues from cysteine through phenylalanine. Solely the CDR3 DNA is kept, with 48 bases framed from the first base. V loses 1 base of germline sequence and J loses 2 bases, and the interval between the two ends is 12 bases. With regard to this clonotype: What antigen it recognizes has not been identified. Base-call qualities are not available, and no considerably larger clone is one nucleotide away.

The sample taken for sequencing was CD8+ T cells from PBMCs. The receptor chain draws on TRBV7-9 and TRBJ1-5; the D gene identity is not certain. The TCR originated in a human donor with multiple sclerosis. The DNA sequence is given as TGTGCCAGCAGCTTAGGGGCGGCTGGGGGCAATCAGCCCCAGCATTTT. It translates to CASSLGAAGGNQPQHF.